Listed below are T cell receptor beta chains from one sample, sequenced in a study of CD8+CD57+ T cells in acquired aplastic anemia. Via MiXCR, TCRdb re-called the reads, giving one row per CDR3 protein. This repertoire shows around 200,000 distinct CDR3 sequences, approximately 60% found once; its top ten account for less than 30%. Sequenced: sorted CD4+, CD8+, or CD8+CD57+ T cells (not recorded which) from PBMCs. These receptors were obtained from a human donor in good health. CDR3s include the opening cysteine and the closing phenylalanine or tryptophan. D genes are given only for firm matches. The size of a clone is reported for some rows only, either as once, few or many, or as a class for expanded clones.

NA	NA	TRBV20-1	TRBJ2-7	TGCAGTGCTAGAGATCTGAGTAGGGGTCCCTACGAGCAGTACTTC	CSARDLSRGPYEQYF
NA	TRBD1	TRBV7-2	TRBJ2-7	TGTGCCAGCAGAAGGGACAGATACGAGCAGTACTTC	CASRRDRYEQYF
few	NA	TRBV20-1	TRBJ1-6	TGCAGTGCTAGTACGGCCCCACCAACTTCACCCCTCCACTTT	CSASTAPPTSPLHF
many	NA	TRBV5-7	TRBJ2-2	TGTGCCAGCAGCCTTCGAAACAGGGAGCGGAAGGGCACCGGGGAGCTGTTTTTT	CASSLRNRERKGTGELFF
few	NA	TRBV27	TRBJ2-2	TGTGCCAGCACGCAGAACACCGGGGAGCTGTTTTTT	CASTQNTGELFF
NA	NA	TRBV20-1	TRBJ2-7	TGCAGTGCCAGACAGGTGAGGAGCTCCTACGAGCAGTACTTC	CSARQVRSSYEQYF
NA	TRBD1	TRBV7-8	TRBJ1-5	TGTGCCAGCAGCTCCAGGGGGACTGACCCCCAGCATTTT	CASSSRGTDPQHF
NA	NA	TRBV7-2	TRBJ1-5	TGTGCCAGCAGCTTCGGACGCATCAGAGGCAATCAGCCCCAGCATTTT	CASSFGRIRGNQPQHF
NA	NA	TRBV7-2	TRBJ2-7	TGTGCCAGCAGCCCCACGCTCTCATCGAATCACGAGCAGTACTTC	CASSPTLSSNHEQYF
once	NA	TRBV24-1	TRBJ1-1	TGTGCCACCAGTGATCCCTCGATTCCTGAAGCTTTCTTT	CATSDPSIPEAFF
few	NA	TRBV2	TRBJ2-3	TGTGCCAGCCGTCGGGGGGCGATAGATACGCAGTATTTT	CASRRGAIDTQYF
NA	NA	TRBV14	TRBJ2-4	TGTGCCAGCACTCAGGGGGGGGTAACCAAAAACATTCAGTACTTC	CASTQGGVTKNIQYF
many	NA	TRBV29-1	TRBJ1-2	TGCAGCGTTCCCCCTCTAGACTTCTATGGCTACACCTTC	CSVPPLDFYGYTF
NA	TRBD2	TRBV5-1	TRBJ2-5	TGCGCCAGCAGCGCCGGACTAGCGGGGGCCTGGGAAGAGACCCAGTACTTC	CASSAGLAGAWEETQYF
many	TRBD2	TRBV4-1	TRBJ2-7	TGCGCCAGCAGCCAAGTTCCTAGCGGGAGATCCAGCGAGCAGTACTTC	CASSQVPSGRSSEQYF
once	NA	TRBV27	TRBJ2-7	TGTGCCAGCAGCGTGGGTGCTTACGAGCAGTACTTC	CASSVGAYEQYF
few	NA	TRBV10-3	TRBJ2-3	TGTGCCATCAGTGAGTCAGGTTTTGCAGATACGCAGTATTTT	CAISESGFADTQYF
NA	TRBD2	TRBV13	TRBJ2-5	TGTGCCAGCACATCCCTAGCGGGAGGAGAGACCCAGTACTTC	CASTSLAGGETQYF
NA	NA	TRBV2	TRBJ1-5	TGTGCCAAGGGACGCGGCAATCAGCCCCAGCATTTT	CAKGRGNQPQHF
NA	NA	TRBV9	TRBJ1-1	TGTGCCAGCAGCGCCCCCGGGGGCACTGAAGCTTTCTTT	CASSAPGGTEAFF
NA	NA	TRBV7-6	TRBJ2-3	TGTGCCAGCAGCCCTACCCGAACGGCAGATACGCAGTATTTT	CASSPTRTADTQYF
NA	TRBD1	TRBV14	TRBJ2-7	TGTGCCAGCAGCCAAGATCCCGGACAGGGCGGGTGGGAGCAGTACTTC	CASSQDPGQGGWEQYF
few	NA	TRBV2	TRBJ2-1	TGTGCCAGCAGTCCTCGGTCAGGGGTTTCCTACAATGAGCAGTTCTTC	CASSPRSGVSYNEQFF
NA	NA	TRBV10-3	TRBJ2-5	TGTGCCATCAGTGAGTCGATGGGGGGGCCTCCAGGGACCCAGTACTTC	CAISESMGGPPGTQYF
many	NA	TRBV7-3	TRBJ1-3	TGTGCCAGCAGCTCGGGAAGCAGCGGAAACACCATATATTTT	CASSSGSSGNTIYF
once	TRBD2	TRBV7-9	TRBJ2-1	TGTGCCAGCAGCTCACTAGCGGGGGACTACAATGAGCAGTTCTTC	CASSSLAGDYNEQFF
many	NA	TRBV6-1	TRBJ1-1	TGTGCCAGCATTCCGAACAGGGTGAACACTGAAGCTTTCTTT	CASIPNRVNTEAFF
NA	NA	TRBV15	TRBJ2-5	TGTGCCACCAGCAGAGATTGGCGGGACGGTCGGGAGACCCAGTACTTC	CATSRDWRDGRETQYF
NA	NA	TRBV7-8	TRBJ1-1	TGTGCCAGCAGCCCAGAGGGGGGGGCAATTGGGACTGAAGCTTTCTTT	CASSPEGGAIGTEAFF
NA	TRBD2	TRBV5-1	TRBJ2-5	TGCGCCAGCAGCTTGGGTACGGGGGGGTCACGTGAGACCCAGTACTTC	CASSLGTGGSRETQYF
NA	NA	TRBV7-2	TRBJ1-6	TGTGCCAGCAGCTTAGGGGGGGGGCAGGGCATTAATTCACCCCTCCACTTT	CASSLGGGQGINSPLHF
once	TRBD1	TRBV27	TRBJ1-2	TGTGCCAGCAGTCCGTCGGGACAGAATTATGGCTACACCTTC	CASSPSGQNYGYTF
NA	TRBD2	TRBV10-1	TRBJ2-3	TGCGCCAGCAGTGTAGGAGCTGCGGGAGACAACACTTTTTGTGCAGATACGCAGTATTTT	CASSVGAAGDNTFCADTQYF
NA	NA	TRBV7-9	TRBJ1-1	TGTGCCAGCAGCTTAAGGCAGGCGGACACTGAAGCTTTCTTT	CASSLRQADTEAFF
few	TRBD1	TRBV7-2	TRBJ2-5	TGTGCCAGCAGCTTAGGCTCGACAGGGCGAGAGACCCAGTACTTC	CASSLGSTGRETQYF
NA	NA	TRBV12-5	TRBJ1-3	TGTGCTAGTGGTTTGGGAACCGGAAACACCATATATTTT	CASGLGTGNTIYF
NA	NA	TRBV7-9	TRBJ2-3	TGTGCCAGCAGCTTTTTCACCGGGAGCGGAGATACGCAGTATTTT	CASSFFTGSGDTQYF
NA	TRBD1	TRBV25-1	TRBJ2-2	TGTGCCAGCGGAGAACCGACAGGGGAATCCGGGGAGCTGTTTTTT	CASGEPTGESGELFF
few	TRBD1	TRBV28	TRBJ2-7	TGTGCCAGCAGTGCCCCAGGGGGTGCCTACGAGCAGTACTTC	CASSAPGGAYEQYF